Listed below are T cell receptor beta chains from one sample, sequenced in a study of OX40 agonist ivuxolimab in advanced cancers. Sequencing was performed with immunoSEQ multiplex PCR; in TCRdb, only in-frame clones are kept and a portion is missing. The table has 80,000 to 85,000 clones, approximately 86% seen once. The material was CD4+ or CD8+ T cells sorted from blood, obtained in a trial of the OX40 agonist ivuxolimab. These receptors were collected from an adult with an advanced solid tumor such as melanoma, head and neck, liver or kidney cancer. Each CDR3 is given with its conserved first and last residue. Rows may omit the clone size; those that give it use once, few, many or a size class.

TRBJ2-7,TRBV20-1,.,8,CSATAGDF
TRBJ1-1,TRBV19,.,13,CASSILWTSEAFF
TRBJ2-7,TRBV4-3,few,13,CASSQVGGYEQYF
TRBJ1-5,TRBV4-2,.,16,CASSQESGGRNQPQHF
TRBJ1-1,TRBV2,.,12,CASRPPNTEAFF
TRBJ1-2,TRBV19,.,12,CASSTGDRGYTF
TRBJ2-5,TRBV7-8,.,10,CACESETQYF
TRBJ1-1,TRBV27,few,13,CASSVMTGTEAFF
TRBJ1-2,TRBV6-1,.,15,CASIRARGPGYGYTF
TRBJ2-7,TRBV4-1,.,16,CASSLGTSGSSYEQYF
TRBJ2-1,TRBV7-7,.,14,CASSLEFSLNEQFF
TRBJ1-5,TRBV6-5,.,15,CASRALKEFGQPQHF
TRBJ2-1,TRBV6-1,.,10,CATRGNEQFF
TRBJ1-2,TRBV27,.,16,CASSLMAGDRVDGYTF
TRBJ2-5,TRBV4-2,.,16,CASSHPLTSGQETQYF
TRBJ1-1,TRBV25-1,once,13,CASTLPGGTLAFF
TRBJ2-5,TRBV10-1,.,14,CASSREPKPETQYF
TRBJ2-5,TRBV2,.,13,CASRQGNGETQYF
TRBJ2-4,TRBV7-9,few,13,CASSSSGSNIQYF
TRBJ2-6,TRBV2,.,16,CASSQTGFSGANVLTF
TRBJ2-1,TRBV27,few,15,CASSSYREDYNEQFF
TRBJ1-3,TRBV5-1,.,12,CASSSEGDTIYF
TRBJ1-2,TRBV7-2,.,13,CASSLGDPYGYTF
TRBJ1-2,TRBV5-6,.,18,CASSLWGRHREENYGYTF
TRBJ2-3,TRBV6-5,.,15,CASSNTWTATDTQYF
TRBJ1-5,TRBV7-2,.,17,CASSLAAGGAGGQPQHF
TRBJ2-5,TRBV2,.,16,CASSEGIGGGQETQYF
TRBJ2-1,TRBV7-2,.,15,CASSSGLADYNEQFF
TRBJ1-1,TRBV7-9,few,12,CASSVGRTEAFF
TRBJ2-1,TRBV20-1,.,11,CSAGGTGEQFF
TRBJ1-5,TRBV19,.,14,CASSLDRDDQPQHF
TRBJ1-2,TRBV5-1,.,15,CASRFSGGTNYGYTF
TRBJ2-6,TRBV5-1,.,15,CASSLEGYGANVLTF
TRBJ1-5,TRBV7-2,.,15,CASNEGVTSNQPQHF
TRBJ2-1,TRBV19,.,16,CASSISGSPLGNEQFF
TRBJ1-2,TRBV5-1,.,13,CASSSGPNYGYTF
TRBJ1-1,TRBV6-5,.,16,CASSLYRTVRGTEAFF
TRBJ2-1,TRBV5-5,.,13,CASSLGSYNEQFF
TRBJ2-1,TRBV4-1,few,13,CASSTTTFLEQFF
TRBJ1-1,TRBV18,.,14,CASSRAGRGTEAFF
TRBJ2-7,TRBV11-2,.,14,CASSLVELGVEQYF
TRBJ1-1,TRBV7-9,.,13,CASSLEQDTEAFF
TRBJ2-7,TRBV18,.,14,CASSPSRGGYEQYF
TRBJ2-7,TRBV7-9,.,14,CASSLGQGFYEQYF
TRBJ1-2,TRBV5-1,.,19,CASSLIPGQGVSRGYGYTF
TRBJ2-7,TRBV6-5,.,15,CASSHSEGWAYEQYF
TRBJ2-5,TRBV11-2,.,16,CASSLGARDFQETQYF
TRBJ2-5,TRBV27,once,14,CASSPDRASETQYF